This T cell receptor (beta chain) is from a study of cytomegalovirus exposure and HLA in healthy donors (dated by TCRdb to about 2017). For the wider study: In an earlier analysis of 450 to 750 of the donors, around 300 Gb of sequence data and 100 million or so unique TCR beta sequences from 180 million or so T cells were reported. A separate validation cohort of approximately 130 different subjects was used in addition to the approximately 700-subject first cohort. Approximately 300 gigabases of sequencing data and around 90 million unique TCR sequences made up an early release that covered around 640 HLA-typed donors. All discovery cohort repertoires had been generated using a single sequencing platform. Using immunosequencing, the study profiled T cell repertoires from around 680 subjects and related those repertoires to cytomegalovirus serostatus. In a later genetic analysis, genome-wide SNP genotypes for about 55% of the roughly 700 donors were used, and that subset was treated as a discovery cohort. Across 398 genotyped donors of the cohort, an average of about 220,000 unique TCR beta nucleotide sequences per donor were sequenced, and approximately 17% of those sequences were non-productive. In the later analysis, no new phenotypic data were used to find candidate immune exposures; instead, reliance was placed on TCR beta sequences and their occurrence across donors. To decide whether each TCR beta V gene segment behaved as functional or pseudogenic, an earlier analysis of some 570 of the donors relied on high-throughput TCR beta sequencing. Donor age, sex, ethnicity and CMV serostatus were collected together with the repertoire data. Of the roughly 400 genotyped donors, over 70% fell in the genetic ancestry cluster associated with self-reported Caucasian donors. A later analysis re-analyzed previously published TCR beta repertoires from about 730 donors and added high-resolution HLA genotyping to study TCR occurrence patterns. High-throughput TCR immunosequencing, statistical association of individual TCRs with disease status, and machine learning were combined to predict cytomegalovirus infection status. Typing coverage differed by locus: A, B, C, DRB1 and DQB1 were typed in about 629-630 donors, DQA1 in approximately 520, DPA1 in some 600, and DPB1 in around 440. The study aimed to test whether cataloging public T cell receptors could reveal signatures of past pathogen exposure. Four or five DR-DQ haplotypes were handled as single units for association and clustering, since linkage in the cohort was strong. HLA typing covered class I and class II loci at four-digit resolution. Summary of the overall study and its limitations: An association between a missense DCLRE1C variant and V-gene and J-gene trimming of TCR beta chains was found in a later genetic analysis and replicated in an independent cohort. When HLA alleles, especially DR and DQ, strongly co-occurred, attributing TCR associations to individual alleles was difficult. The sequencing pipeline was judged likely to have produced a cluster of highly shared sequence variants as a technical artifact. It was suggested by the authors that the approach could potentially be generalized to other disease states and immunological phenotypes. Because HLA typing was missing for some donors at each locus, association tests included only the typed subset. According to a later analysis, parvovirus B19, influenza, CMV and Epstein-Barr virus appeared linked to several top co-occurrence clusters. The earlier analysis of 450 to 700 of the donors excluded around 17 rarely observed V segments, including chromosome 9 orphons, because counts were too low. A total of 150 or so TCR beta chains were listed by the study as associated with cytomegalovirus. In a later analysis, most CMV-associated TCR beta chains were found to appear HLA-restricted, with HLA associations seemingly driven largely by CMV exposure. Three of the identified cytomegalovirus-associated TCR beta chains were confirmed in vitro to be specific for cytomegalovirus antigens. Across donors, most TCR sequences were observed very rarely, whereas some public TCRs were present in many individuals. A later analysis associated around 16,000 TCR beta sequences with specific HLA alleles at a false discovery rate of 0.05. A further reported finding was that TCR beta sequences accurately predicted the HLA-A and HLA-B alleles for most subjects in the first cohort. The cohort was sequenced for TCR beta chains only, and without alpha or paired-chain data the features that could be detected were limited. Sequencing depth was assumed to be roughly uniform across donors in the presence/absence analyses, though that assumption may not hold. A later analysis found that HLA-associated TCR beta chains were more clonally expanded and had lower generation probabilities than equally common non-associated chains. The classifier was reported to diagnose cytomegalovirus status with high specificity and sensitivity in both the original cohort and the validation cohort. An earlier analysis of roughly 570 of the donors showed that most TCR beta V segments appeared in productive rearrangements either about 87% or about 30% of the time, which broadly matched IMGT annotations. Some IMGT-functional V segments, including TRBV6-2 and TRBV6-3, could not be distinguished by the 87-base-pair reads and were therefore excluded. Correlated functional status among segregating V segments might be attributable to linkage disequilibrium, but an unknown experimental factor could not be ruled out. According to a later genetic analysis, donors in an Asian-associated ancestry cluster had fewer N-insertions in productive TCRs than the roughly 660-donor mean. For the cohort, immune exposure information was limited to CMV serostatus. A later analysis found that TCR association rates varied across HLA loci, with DRB1 alleles showing the most associated TCRs and HLA-C alleles the fewest.

Measured from the cysteine to the phenylalanine, the CDR3 is 18 residues long. Only the CDR3 portion is preserved as DNA: 54 bases, with reading frame beginning at the first base. Sequences SGHAT (CDR1) and FQNNGV (CDR2) are obtained from the germline V gene. Germline trimming: 9 bases from V, 5 bases from J; junction bases outside gene matches: 23. The cohort comprised some 700 healthy bone marrow donors. At the time of sampling, all cohort members were nominally healthy, though unrecorded immune exposures were likely present. The donor tested CMV seropositive, placing the donor among the 250 to 350 seropositive members of the cohort. Every donor gave a peripheral blood sample, and the peripheral blood mononuclear cells from that sample were used for TCR beta sequencing. The Qiagen DNeasy Blood Extraction Kit was used to extract genomic DNA from the blood cell samples. Library method: the immunoSEQ multiplex PCR assay. A mixture of 60 forward primers for TCR Vbeta segments and 13 reverse primers for TCR Jbeta segments was used in the multiplex PCR. The CDR3 region of rearranged TCR beta genes was amplified from genomic DNA with a multiplex PCR assay. The Illumina HiSeq System was used to sequence the amplified TCR beta libraries as 87-base-pair reads. Regarding the original processing steps: Across the roughly 700 repertoires, a later analysis counted approximately 83 million unique TCR beta chains, some 11 million of which were shared by at least two donors. To remove PCR and sequencing errors, raw reads were error-corrected and collapsed into unique sequences using a nearest-neighbor algorithm that merged closely related sequences. To assign V, D and J gene segments, CDR3 sequences were aligned to IMGT reference sequences. For a sequence to be retained, a match of at least six nucleotides to both a V gene segment and a J gene segment was required. A rearrangement was called productive if the CDR3 had no stop codons and remained in frame with V and J, and every other rearrangement was called non-productive. CDR3 was defined by IMGT convention, running from the second conserved V-encoded cysteine to the conserved J-encoded phenylalanine. In an earlier analysis of roughly 610 of the donors, sequences lacking an unambiguous match to a single V gene segment were excluded. An earlier analysis of 587 of the donors called V segments functional above 56.7% productive rearrangements and segregating when the between-donor standard deviation exceeded 5%. A statistical classification framework was built for diagnosing cytomegalovirus status from the catalog of TCR beta chain sequences. A later analysis assigned V and J genes by comparing TCR nucleotide sequences with IMGT/GENE-DB human TR gene sequences. The TCRdist pipeline was used in a later analysis to assign CDR3 sequences and most-parsimonious VDJ recombination scenarios. In a later analysis, every TCR beta chain was defined by the combination of its CDR3 amino acid sequence and its V-gene family, and reads without a unique V-gene family were dropped. In a later analysis, fewer than 600 highly shared, low-generation-probability nucleotide sequences were removed to address suspected cross-contamination and a sequencing artifact. In a later analysis, a clonal expansion index was calculated for each public chain from normalized within-repertoire ranks of inferred template counts. A later analysis computed generation probabilities with a VDJ recombination model fitted to out-of-frame rearrangements, and checked the results against IGoR. Hypergeometric tests were used in a later analysis to score TCR-TCR, TCR-HLA and TCR-CMV co-occurrence, with a repertoire-size bias correction applied to the TCR pairs. False discovery rates were estimated in a later analysis by permuting HLA or CMV assignments 20 times. In a later analysis, co-occurring TCRs were grouped using DBSCAN, and TCRdist sequence similarity was added for clustering within HLA-allele-positive subsets. Repertoires with fewer than 30,000 or more than 120,000 public chains were left out of co-occurrence clustering, as were roughly five repertoires with anomalous nucleotide sharing. TCRdb limited this immuneACCESS table to in-frame rearrangements with V and J called. A share of clones is missing; checked studies link under half to unresolved V genes, and the rest is unexplained. The V and J calls and clone size come from that table; D and trimming were worked out from the DNA. This sample's table lists tens of thousands of clones. The ten largest make up roughly 3.8% of the sample.

Remarks on this clone: The antigen this receptor binds is unknown. The identical CDR3 is also encoded by other nucleotide sequences in the sample.

The receptor comes from a female donor in good health and CMV-seropositive. Material for sequencing was PBMCs. The chain links TRBV11-2 with TRBJ2-5; 8 of the junction bases match TRBD1. The nucleotide sequence is given as TGTGCCAGTAGCCCCACCGCCTTCCAGGGGGCCCTTTTGGAGACCCAGTACTTC. This encodes CASSPTAFQGALLETQYF.